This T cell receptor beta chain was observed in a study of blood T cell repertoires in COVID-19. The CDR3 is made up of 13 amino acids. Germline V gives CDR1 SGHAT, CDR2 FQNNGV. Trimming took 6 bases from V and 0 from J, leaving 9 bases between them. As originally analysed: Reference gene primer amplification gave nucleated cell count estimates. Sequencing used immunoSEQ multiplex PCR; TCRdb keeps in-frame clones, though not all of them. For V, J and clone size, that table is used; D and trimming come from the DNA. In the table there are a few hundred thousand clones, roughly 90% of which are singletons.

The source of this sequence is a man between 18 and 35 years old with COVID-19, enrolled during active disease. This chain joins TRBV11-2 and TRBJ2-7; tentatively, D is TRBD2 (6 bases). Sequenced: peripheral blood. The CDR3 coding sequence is TGTGCCAGCAGGCTGACTAGCTCCTACGAGCAGTACTTC. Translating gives CASRLTSSYEQYF. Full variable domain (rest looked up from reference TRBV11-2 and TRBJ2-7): EAGVAQSPRYKIIEKRQSVAFWCNPISGHATLYWYQQILGQGPKLLIQFQNNGVVDDSQLPKDRFSAERLKGVDSTLKIQPAKLEDSAVYLCASRLTSSYEQYFGPGTRLTVT.